The source of this T cell receptor beta chain is a study of cytomegalovirus exposure and HLA in healthy donors. Findings and limits, study-wide: Fewer N-insertions than the approximately 680-donor mean were reportedly shown by an Asian-associated ancestry cluster in a later analysis. A missense DCLRE1C variant was associated with V- and J-gene trimming of TCR beta chains in a later analysis, and an independent cohort replicated the association.

From germline, CDR1 is SQVTM and CDR2 ANQGSEA. The CDR3 is 15 amino acids. V dropped 1 base and J dropped 1 base, with 10 bases sitting between them. Regarding this clone: Its antigen is not known.

Vbeta (60) and Jbeta (13) primers were used in the PCR. Profiled with immunoSEQ multiplex PCR; TCRdb holds only in-frame clones, not every one. The table records fewer than 150,000 clones, roughly three quarters of them present only once. This TCR came from a man younger than 45 in good health and CMV-seronegative. Input material: PBMCs. V usage is TRBV29-1 and J usage is TRBJ2-2; possibly TRBD2 for D (5 bases). The CDR3 nucleotides read TGCAGCGTTGAAGTGGGGAGTTGGAACACCGGGGAGCTGTTTTTT. Translating it yields CSVEVGSWNTGELFF.